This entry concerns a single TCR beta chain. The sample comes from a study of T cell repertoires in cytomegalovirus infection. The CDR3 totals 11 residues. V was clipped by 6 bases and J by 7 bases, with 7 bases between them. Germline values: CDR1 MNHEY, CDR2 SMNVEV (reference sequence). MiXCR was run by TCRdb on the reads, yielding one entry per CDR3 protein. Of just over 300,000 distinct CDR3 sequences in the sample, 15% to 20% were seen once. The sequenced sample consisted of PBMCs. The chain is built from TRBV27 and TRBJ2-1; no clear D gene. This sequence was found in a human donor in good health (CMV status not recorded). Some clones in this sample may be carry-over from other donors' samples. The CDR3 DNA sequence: TGTGCCAGCAGAGGGTGGAATGAGCAGTTCTTC. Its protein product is CASRGWNEQFF.